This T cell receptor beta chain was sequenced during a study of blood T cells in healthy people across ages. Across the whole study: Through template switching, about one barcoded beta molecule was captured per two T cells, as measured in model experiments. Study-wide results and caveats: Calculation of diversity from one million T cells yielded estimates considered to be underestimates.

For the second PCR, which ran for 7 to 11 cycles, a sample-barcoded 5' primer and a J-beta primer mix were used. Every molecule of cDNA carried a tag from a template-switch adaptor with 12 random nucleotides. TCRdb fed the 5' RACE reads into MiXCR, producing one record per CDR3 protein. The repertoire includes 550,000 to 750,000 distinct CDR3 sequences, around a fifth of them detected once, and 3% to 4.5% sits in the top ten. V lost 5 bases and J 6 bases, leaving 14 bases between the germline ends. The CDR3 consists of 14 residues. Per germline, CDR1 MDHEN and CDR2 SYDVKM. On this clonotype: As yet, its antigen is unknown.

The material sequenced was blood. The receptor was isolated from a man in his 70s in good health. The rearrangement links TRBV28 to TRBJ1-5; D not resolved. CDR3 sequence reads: CASSVPGLPQPQHF. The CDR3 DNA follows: TGTGCCAGCAGTGTGCCGGGCCTCCCTCAGCCCCAGCATTTT. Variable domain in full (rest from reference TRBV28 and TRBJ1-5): DVKVTQSSRYLVKRTGEKVFLECVQDMDHENMFWYRQDPGLGLRLIYFSYDVKMKEKGDIPEGYSVSREKKERFSLILESASTNQTSMYLCASSVPGLPQPQHFGDGTRLSIL.